This T cell receptor (beta chain) was recorded in a study of OX40 agonist ivuxolimab in advanced cancers. Study details: Participants could have had prior anti-PD-1, anti-PD-L1 or anti-CTLA-4 therapy, and 40% had some.

Prior autoimmune disease or systemic immunosuppression barred patients. Collection of blood occurred at baseline, at cycle 4 day 1, and at cycle 7 day 1. Some clones are missing from TCRdb's copy, which holds only in-frame ones; the method was immunoSEQ multiplex PCR. The sample has roughly 45,000 clones, around four fifths seen once; the top ten hold 14% to 15%. The CDR3 covers 16 residues. CDR1 is LNHDA, CDR2 SQIVND, per germline (reference sequence). V lost 7 bases and J 4 bases, leaving 22 bases between the germline ends. The chain has TRBV19 and TRBJ2-5, with D maybe TRBD2 (6 bases). This specimen consisted of CD4+ or CD8+ T cells sorted from blood, obtained in a trial of the OX40 agonist ivuxolimab. This TCR was recovered from an adult with an advanced solid tumor such as melanoma, head and neck, liver or kidney cancer. DNA of the CDR3: TGTGCCAGTAACAAGGGATTATGGAAGGGAGGAGAGACCCAGTACTTC. It codes for CASNKGLWKGGETQYF.